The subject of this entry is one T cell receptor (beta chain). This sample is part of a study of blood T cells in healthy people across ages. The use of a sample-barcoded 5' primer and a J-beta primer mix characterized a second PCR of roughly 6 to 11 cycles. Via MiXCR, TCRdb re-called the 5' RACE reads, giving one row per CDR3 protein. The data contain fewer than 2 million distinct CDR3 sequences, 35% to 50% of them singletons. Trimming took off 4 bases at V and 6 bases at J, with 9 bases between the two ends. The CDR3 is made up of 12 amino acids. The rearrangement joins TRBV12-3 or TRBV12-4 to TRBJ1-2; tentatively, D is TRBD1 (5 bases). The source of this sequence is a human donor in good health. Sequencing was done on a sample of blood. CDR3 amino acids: CASSSRGDGYTF. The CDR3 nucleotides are TGTGCCAGCAGTTCTCGAGGGGATGGCTACACCTTC.